Each of the 27 T cell receptor beta chains below was sequenced from the same sample in a study of T cell responses to AZD1222 COVID-19 vaccine. Sequencing was performed with immunoSEQ multiplex PCR; in TCRdb, only in-frame clones are kept and a portion is missing. The sample lists approximately 150,000 clones, approximately 89% seen once, with about 4.6% in the top ten. The sequenced sample was peripheral blood, obtained on day 0 of AZD1222 vaccination. These receptors all come from an adult in good health.

The chain has TRBV21-1 and TRBJ2-7; the tabulated D call, TRBD1, remains unverified against the DNA. TRBV21-1 is flagged as a pseudogene. The CDR3 loop spans 14 amino acids. The CDR3 DNA reads as TGTGCCAGCAGTAGAATCCTACCAGGGAACGAGCAGTACTTC. This sequence encodes CASSRILPGNEQYF.

The V gene is TRBV2, the J gene TRBJ2-5; weak D call: TRBD1 (6 bases). Germline V gives CDR1 SNHLY, CDR2 FYNNEI. V was clipped by 3 bases and J by 5 bases, with 16 bases between them. This CDR3 comprises 15 residues. CDR3 nucleotides: TGTGCCAGCAGTGATCCAGGGGTGAGGGCGGAGACCCAGTACTTC. Its protein is CASSDPGVRAETQYF.

V usage is TRBV4-3 and J usage is TRBJ1-1, with TRBD1 as a possible D gene (5 bases). The V gene lost 0 bases and the J gene lost 1 base, with 12 bases spanning the gap. Germline lookup yields CDR1 LGHNA and CDR2 YSLEER. This CDR3 is 16 amino acids long. CDR3 region: CASSQDPHQGNTEAFF. The CDR3 DNA follows: TGCGCCAGCAGCCAAGATCCCCATCAGGGGAACACTGAAGCTTTCTTT.

J is TRBJ1-2 and V is TRBV15; D call uncertain. The germline V gene has CDR1 LNHNV and CDR2 YYDKDF (reference sequence). The germline V and J ends were trimmed by 0 bases and 6 bases, with 14 bases remaining between them. The CDR3 is 15 amino acids. The CDR3 is CATSRDPHSPNGYTF. Written as DNA, the CDR3 is TGTGCCACCAGCAGAGATCCCCACAGCCCCAATGGCTACACCTTC.

CDR3 in amino acids: CASRGLATNEKLFF. For the CDR3, the DNA is TGTGCCAGTCGGGGGCTTGCAACTAATGAAAAACTGTTTTTT. The chain links TRBV19 to TRBJ1-4, with a weak D call TRBD1 (6 bases). V lost 8 bases and J 0 bases, leaving 10 bases between the germline ends. The V gene's germline CDR1 is LNHDA and CDR2 SQIVND (reference sequence). This CDR3 is 14 amino acids long.

J is TRBJ2-3 and V is TRBV27; no definite D call. Trimming shortened V by 5 bases and J by 5 bases, and 11 bases separated the two germline ends. Germline V gene sequence: CDR1 MNHEY, CDR2 SMNVEV (reference sequence). The CDR3 consists of 13 residues. The CDR3 DNA reads as TGTGCCAGCAGTACACTAATCGGAGATACGCAGTATTTT. Residues: CASSTLIGDTQYF.

CDR3 coding DNA: TGTGCCAGCACCCATAGCGGGAGGGCCGCCTACGAGCAGTACTTC. It encodes CASTHSGRAAYEQYF. The chain carries TRBV21-1 and TRBJ2-7; TRBD2 is taken as the D call from the table, unchecked against the DNA. TRBV21-1 is a pseudogene segment. The CDR3 runs to 15 residues.

This clone was seen once. This chain connects TRBV5-6 to TRBJ2-5, with 10 bases that match TRBD2. Germline-derived CDR1 and CDR2 are SGHDT and YYEEEE. The CDR3 is made up of 15 amino acids. Trimming cost V 4 bases and J 4 bases; bases outside gene matches: 7. The CDR3 nucleotides are TGTGCCAGCAGCCCGGTGGGACTAGCGTTAGAGACCCAGTACTTC. Protein product: CASSPVGLALETQYF.

The rearrangement links TRBV7-6 to TRBJ2-2; D is uncertain. The germline V gene has CDR1 SGHVS and CDR2 FNYEAQ. This CDR3 spans 16 amino acids. Trimming left V 2 bases short and J 6 bases short, with 16 bases between. The DNA for the CDR3 is TGTGCCAGCAGCTTACTGACCGGTGGCGTGTCCGGGGAGCTGTTTTTT. This sequence encodes CASSLLTGGVSGELFF.

This chain links TRBV6-5 with TRBJ2-5; tentatively, D is TRBD1 (5 bases). Germline CDR1 and CDR2: MNHEY and SVGAGI. The V gene lost 6 bases and the J gene lost 5 bases, with 16 bases spanning the gap. This CDR3 contains 14 residues. The CDR3 protein is CASSPDSPDETQYF. Written as DNA, the CDR3 is TGTGCCAGCAGCCCCGACAGCCCCGATGAGACCCAGTACTTC.

This rearrangement joins TRBV9 to TRBJ1-6; D is unclear. V was trimmed by 4 bases and J by 5 bases, leaving 13 bases between them. The CDR3 is made up of 15 amino acids. From germline, CDR1 is SGDLS and CDR2 YYNGEE. CDR3 DNA: TGTGCCAGCAGCCCACTCGGGAACAATAATTCACCCCTCCACTTT. This codes for CASSPLGNNNSPLHF.

This rearrangement joins TRBV28 to TRBJ2-7; D ambiguous. The CDR3 loop spans 14 amino acids. From germline, CDR1 is MDHEN and CDR2 SYDVKM. V lost 4 bases and J 2 bases, leaving 12 bases between the germline ends. The DNA of the CDR3 is TGTGCCAGCAGTTATCCTCGCCCGCCCTACGAGCAGTACTTC. Its protein is CASSYPRPPYEQYF.

The genes are TRBV28 and TRBJ2-1; possible D gene TRBD1, 6 bases. The CDR3 runs 15 residues. V gave up 6 bases and J gave up 5 bases, with 17 bases separating them. Germline CDR1 and CDR2: MDHEN and SYDVKM. CDR3 coding DNA: TGTGCCAGCAGATCAAGGACCGGGACACACAATGAGCAGTTCTTC. It codes for CASRSRTGTHNEQFF.

The chain carries TRBV14 and TRBJ2-3, with 16 positions matching TRBD2. Germline lookup yields CDR1 SGHDN and CDR2 FVKESK. V gave up 4 bases and J gave up 4 bases; unmatched junction bases: 5. CDR3 size: 17 residues. CDR3 sequence reads: CASSPPGLAGGADTQYF. The CDR3 bases are TGTGCCAGCAGCCCTCCGGGACTAGCGGGAGGGGCAGATACGCAGTATTTT.

This clone came up many times. This sequence joins TRBV4-2 and TRBJ2-7; TRBD1 matches 8 bases. The germline V gene encodes CDR1 LGHNA and CDR2 YNFKEQ. The V segment lost 8 bases and the J segment 0 bases; nucleotides outside the gene matches: 3. There are 13 residues in the CDR3. CDR3 in amino acids: CASGDRNSYEQYF. CDR3 nucleotide sequence: TGTGCCAGCGGGGACAGGAACTCCTACGAGCAGTACTTC.

CDR3 sequence (DNA): TGTGCCAGCAGTGAGGACAGGGTCTACAATGAGCAGTTCTTC. Protein product: CASSEDRVYNEQFF. J is TRBJ2-1 and V is TRBV2; 8 bases fit TRBD1. The V segment lost 3 bases and the J segment 3 bases; nucleotides outside the gene matches: 1. The CDR3 has 14 residues. CDR1 and CDR2 from the germline V gene are SNHLY and FYNNEI.

The chain links TRBV12-3 or TRBV12-4 to TRBJ1-1; D uncertain. There are 12 residues in the CDR3. The ends were cut back, 5 bases at V and 1 base at J, with 5 bases in the middle. The CDR3 DNA reads TGTGCCAGCAGTGGATCGAACACTGAAGCTTTCTTT. Translated: CASSGSNTEAFF.

The gene calls are TRBV7-9 and TRBJ2-1, with a weak D call TRBD1 (7 bases). Germline V gene data show CDR1 as SEHNR and CDR2 as FQNEAQ (reference sequence). Trimming pared 0 bases from V and 4 bases from J, leaving 19 bases between. The CDR3 consists of 18 residues. The CDR3 is CASSLAVGGQILYNEQFF. CDR3 DNA: TGTGCCAGCAGCTTAGCCGTGGGGGGACAGATCCTTTACAATGAGCAGTTCTTC.

A single count supports this clone. The rearrangement links TRBV13 to TRBJ1-1; tentatively, D is TRBD1 (5 bases). The CDR3 extends over 13 amino acids. Trimming stripped 0 bases from V and 6 bases from J, with 8 bases between. Germline V gives CDR1 PRHDT, CDR2 FYEKMQ (reference sequence). CDR3 protein: CASSLGSGAEAFF. CDR3 sequence (DNA): TGTGCCAGCAGCTTAGGATCGGGGGCTGAAGCTTTCTTT. Looking up the rest from reference TRBV13 and TRBJ1-1 gives the full variable domain: AAGVIQSPRHLIKEKRETATLKCYPIPRHDTVYWYQQGPGQDPQFLISFYEKMQSDKGSIPDRFSAQQFSDYHSELNMSSLELGDSALYFCASSLGSGAEAFFGQGTRLTVV.

V gene TRBV19 combines with J gene TRBJ1-1; D may be TRBD1 (5 bases). Trimming removed 6 bases from V and 2 bases from J, with 10 bases in between. Germline V gene data show CDR1 as LNHDA and CDR2 as SQIVND (reference sequence). CDR3 length: 13 residues. CDR3 in DNA: TGTGCCAGTAGACGGACATATAACACTGAAGCTTTCTTT. Its protein is CASRRTYNTEAFF.

This rearrangement joins TRBV2 to TRBJ1-2; D call uncertain. V was clipped by 9 bases and J by 7 bases, with 9 bases between them. There are 10 residues in the CDR3. CDR1 and CDR2 from the germline V gene are SNHLY and FYNNEI. This CDR3 reads CASGRGGYTF. As DNA, the CDR3 is TGTGCCAGTGGACGGGGTGGCTACACCTTC.

The chain employs TRBV6-2 or TRBV6-3 and TRBJ2-7, with a tentative D call TRBD2 (5 bases). Trimming cost V 2 bases and J 2 bases, with 13 bases left between them. CDR1 MNHEY and CDR2 SVGEGT come from the germline V gene. CDR3 length equals 15 residues. This CDR3 is CASSYASGGAYEQYF. CDR3 sequence (DNA): TGTGCCAGCAGTTACGCCAGCGGAGGCGCCTACGAGCAGTACTTC.

This clone appeared once. This chain uses TRBV25-1 with TRBJ2-1, with 7 nucleotides matching TRBD2. With V trimmed by 0 bases and J by 5 bases, 10 bases remained unmatched. CDR3 size: 17 residues. Germline assignment: CDR1 MGHDK and CDR2 SYGVNS. Here the CDR3 reads CASSEYLTAGANNEQFF. CDR3 coding DNA: TGTGCCAGCAGTGAATATCTGACGGCGGGAGCCAACAATGAGCAGTTCTTC.

Remarks on this clone: At the DNA level, this CDR3 is encoded by other sequences in the same sample as well. The chain uses TRBV10-2 and TRBJ1-5; 8 bases map to TRBD1. Germline V lookup: CDR1 WSHSY, CDR2 SAAADI. There are 14 residues in the CDR3. The V segment lost 5 bases and the J segment 6 bases; nucleotides outside the gene matches: 6. CDR3 DNA: TGCGCCAGCAGTTACGGACAGGGCGGTCAGCCCCAGCATTTT. As protein: CASSYGQGGQPQHF.

This clone was picked up one time. The chain joins TRBV11-2 to TRBJ2-7, with a tentative D call TRBD2 (5 bases). Germline CDR1 is SGHAT and CDR2 is FQNNGV. The CDR3 sequence is 14 residues long. V was trimmed by 5 bases and J by 4 bases, leaving 15 bases between them. CDR3: CASSRLSALYEQYF. The CDR3 DNA is TGTGCCAGCAGCAGACTATCCGCCTTATACGAGCAGTACTTC. The complete variable domain, with remaining parts taken from reference TRBV11-2 and TRBJ2-7, reads EAGVAQSPRYKIIEKRQSVAFWCNPISGHATLYWYQQILGQGPKLLIQFQNNGVVDDSQLPKDRFSAERLKGVDSTLKIQPAKLEDSAVYLCASSRLSALYEQYFGPGTRLTVT.

The chain recombines TRBV4-2 with TRBJ1-4, with D tentatively TRBD1 (6 bases). The germline V and J ends were trimmed by 1 base and 10 bases, with 13 bases remaining between them. The CDR3 is 14 amino acids. Germline V CDR1 and CDR2: LGHNA, YNFKEQ. The CDR3 is CASSQAGERVKLFF. For the CDR3, the DNA is TGTGCCAGCAGCCAAGCAGGGGAGAGGGTAAAACTGTTTTTT.

This rearrangement joins TRBV12-3 or TRBV12-4 to TRBJ2-1; D remains ambiguous. CDR3 length: 13 residues. Trimming shortened V by 1 base and J by 2 bases, and 3 bases separated the two germline ends. The CDR3 loop reads CASSLGAYNEQFF. CDR3 sequence (DNA): TGTGCCAGCAGTTTAGGGGCCTACAATGAGCAGTTCTTC.